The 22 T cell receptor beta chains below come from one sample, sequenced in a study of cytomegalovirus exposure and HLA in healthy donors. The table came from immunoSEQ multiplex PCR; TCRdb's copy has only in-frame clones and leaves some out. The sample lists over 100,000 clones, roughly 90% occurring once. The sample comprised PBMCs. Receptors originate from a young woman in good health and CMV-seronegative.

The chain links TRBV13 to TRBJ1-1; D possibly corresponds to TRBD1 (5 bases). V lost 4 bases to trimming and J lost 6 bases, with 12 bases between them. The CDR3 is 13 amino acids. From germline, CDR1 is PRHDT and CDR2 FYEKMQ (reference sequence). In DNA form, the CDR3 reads TGTGCCAGCAGCTCTGGGGGGACCCCTGAAGCTTTCTTT. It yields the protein CASSSGGTPEAFF.

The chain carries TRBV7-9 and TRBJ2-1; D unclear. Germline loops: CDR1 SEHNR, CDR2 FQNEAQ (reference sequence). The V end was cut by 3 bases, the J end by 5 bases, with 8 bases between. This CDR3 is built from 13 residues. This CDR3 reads CASSFSGDNEQFF. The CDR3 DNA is TGTGCCAGCAGCTTCTCCGGAGACAATGAGCAGTTCTTC.

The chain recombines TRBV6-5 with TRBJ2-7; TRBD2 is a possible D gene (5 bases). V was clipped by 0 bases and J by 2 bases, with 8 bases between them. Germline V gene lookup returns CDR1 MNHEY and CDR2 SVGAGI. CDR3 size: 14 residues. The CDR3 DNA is TGTGCCAGCAGTTACTCGGACGGGGCCTACGAGCAGTACTTC. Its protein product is CASSYSDGAYEQYF.

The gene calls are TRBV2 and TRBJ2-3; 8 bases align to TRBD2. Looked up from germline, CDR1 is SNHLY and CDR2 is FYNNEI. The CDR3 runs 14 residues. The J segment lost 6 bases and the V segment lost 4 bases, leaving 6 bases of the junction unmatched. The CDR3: CASSVWTGGDTQYF. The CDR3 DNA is TGTGCCAGCAGTGTTTGGACGGGAGGGGATACGCAGTATTTT.

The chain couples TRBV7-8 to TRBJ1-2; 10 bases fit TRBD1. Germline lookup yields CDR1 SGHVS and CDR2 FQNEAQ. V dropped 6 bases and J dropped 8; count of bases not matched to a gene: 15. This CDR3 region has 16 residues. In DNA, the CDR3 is TGTGCCAGCAGGGTTAGAGCCGGGACAGGGGTTGGCGGCTACACCTTC. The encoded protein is CASRVRAGTGVGGYTF.

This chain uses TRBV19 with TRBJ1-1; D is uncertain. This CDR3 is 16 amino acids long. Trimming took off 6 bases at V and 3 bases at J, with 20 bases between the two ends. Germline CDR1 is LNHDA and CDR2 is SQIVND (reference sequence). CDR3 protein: CASREPPTLGDTEAFF. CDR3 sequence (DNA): TGTGCCAGTAGGGAGCCACCAACCCTCGGGGACACTGAAGCTTTCTTT.

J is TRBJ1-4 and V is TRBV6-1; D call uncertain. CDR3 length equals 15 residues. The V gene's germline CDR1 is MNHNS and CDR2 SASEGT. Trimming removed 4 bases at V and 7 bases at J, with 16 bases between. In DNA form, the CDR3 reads TGTGCCAGCAGTGCCCAGGCCGACCAACTTGAAAAACTGTTTTTT. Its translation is CASSAQADQLEKLFF.

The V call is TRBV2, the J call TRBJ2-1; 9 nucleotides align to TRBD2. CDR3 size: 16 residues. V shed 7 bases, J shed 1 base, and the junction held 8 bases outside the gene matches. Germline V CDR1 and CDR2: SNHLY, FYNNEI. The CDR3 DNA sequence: TGTGCCAGCACCCAATATAGCGGGAGTTCCTACAATGAGCAGTTCTTC. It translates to CASTQYSGSSYNEQFF.

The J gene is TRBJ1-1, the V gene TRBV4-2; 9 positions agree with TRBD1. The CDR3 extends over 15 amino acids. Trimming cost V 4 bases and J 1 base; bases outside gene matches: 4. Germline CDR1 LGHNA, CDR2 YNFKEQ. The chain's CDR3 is CASSRTTGGNTEAFF. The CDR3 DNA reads TGTGCCAGCAGCCGAACGACAGGGGGGAACACTGAAGCTTTCTTT.

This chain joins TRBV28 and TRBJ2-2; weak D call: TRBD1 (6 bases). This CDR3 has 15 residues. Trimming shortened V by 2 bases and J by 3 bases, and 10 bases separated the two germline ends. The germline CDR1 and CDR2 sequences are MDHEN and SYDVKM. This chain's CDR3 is CASSLGTSHTGELFF. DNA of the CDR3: TGTGCCAGCAGTTTAGGGACATCCCACACCGGGGAGCTGTTTTTT.

The CDR3 reads CASERDRVRGETQYF. The CDR3 bases are TGCGCCAGCGAGAGGGACAGGGTACGTGGGGAGACCCAGTACTTC. The genes are TRBV4-3 and TRBJ2-5, with 9 bases identical to TRBD1. The CDR3 has 15 amino acids. V was pared by 8 bases and J by 5 bases, with 12 bases of the junction left unmatched. Germline CDR1 reads LGHNA; CDR2 reads YSLEER.

The DNA of the CDR3 is TGTGCCAGCAGTGGACCCCCCGCGTCCGTGACAGGGGAAGCTTTCTTT. Translating gives CASSGPPASVTGEAFF. The chain recombines TRBV6-1 with TRBJ1-1; TRBD1 matches at 7 bases. The CDR3 runs to 16 residues. Germline V gene data show CDR1 as MNHNS and CDR2 as SASEGT. V was pared by 4 bases and J by 8 bases, with 16 bases of the junction left unmatched.

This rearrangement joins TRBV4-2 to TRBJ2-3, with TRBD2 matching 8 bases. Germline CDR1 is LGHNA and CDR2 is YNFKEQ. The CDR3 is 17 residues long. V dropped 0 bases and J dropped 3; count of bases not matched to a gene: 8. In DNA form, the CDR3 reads TGTGCCAGCAGCCAAGATTCAGCGGGAGTTTTGACAGATACGCAGTATTTT. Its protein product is CASSQDSAGVLTDTQYF.

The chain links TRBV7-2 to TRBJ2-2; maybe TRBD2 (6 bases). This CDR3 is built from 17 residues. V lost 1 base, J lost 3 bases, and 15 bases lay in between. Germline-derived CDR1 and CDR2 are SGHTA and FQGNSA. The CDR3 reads CASSLVGSGTYTGELFF. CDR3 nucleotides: TGTGCCAGCAGCTTAGTGGGTAGCGGCACCTACACCGGGGAGCTGTTTTTT.

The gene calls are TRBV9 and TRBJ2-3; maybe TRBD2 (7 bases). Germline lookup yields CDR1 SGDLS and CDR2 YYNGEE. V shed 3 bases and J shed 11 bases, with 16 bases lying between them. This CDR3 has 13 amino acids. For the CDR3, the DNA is TGTGCCAGCAGCGGAGTAACAGGGAGGGAGCAGTATTTT. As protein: CASSGVTGREQYF.

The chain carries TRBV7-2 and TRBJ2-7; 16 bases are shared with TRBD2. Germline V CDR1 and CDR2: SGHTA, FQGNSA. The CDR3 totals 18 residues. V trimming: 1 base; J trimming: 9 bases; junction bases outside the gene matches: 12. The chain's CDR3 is CASSLVGLAGGRIDGQYF. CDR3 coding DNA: TGTGCCAGCAGCTTAGTGGGACTAGCGGGGGGGCGGATCGACGGGCAGTACTTC. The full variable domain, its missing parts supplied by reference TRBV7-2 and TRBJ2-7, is GAGVSQSPSNKVTEKGKDVELRCDPISGHTALYWYRQSLGQGLEFLIYFQGNSAPDKSGLPSDRFSAERTGGSVSTLTIQRTQQEDSAVYLCASSLVGLAGGRIDGQYFGPGTRLTVT.

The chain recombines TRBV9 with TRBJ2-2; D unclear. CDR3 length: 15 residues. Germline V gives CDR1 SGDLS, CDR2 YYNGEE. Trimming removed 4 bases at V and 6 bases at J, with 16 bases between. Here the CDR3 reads CASSPTATNSGELFF. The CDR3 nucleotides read TGTGCCAGCAGCCCCACCGCAACCAACTCCGGGGAGCTGTTTTTT.

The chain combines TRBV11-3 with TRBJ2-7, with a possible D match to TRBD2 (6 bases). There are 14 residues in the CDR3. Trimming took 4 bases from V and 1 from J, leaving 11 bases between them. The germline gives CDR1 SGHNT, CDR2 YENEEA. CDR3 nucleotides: TGTGCCAGCAGCTCAAGCGGGCTTTCCTACGAGCAGTACTTC. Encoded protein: CASSSSGLSYEQYF. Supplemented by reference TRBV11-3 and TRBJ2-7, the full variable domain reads EAGVVQSPRYKIIEKKQPVAFWCNPISGHNTLYWYLQNLGQGPELLIRYENEEAVDDSQLPKDRFSAERLKGVDSTLKIQPAELGDSAVYLCASSSSGLSYEQYFGPGTRLTVT.

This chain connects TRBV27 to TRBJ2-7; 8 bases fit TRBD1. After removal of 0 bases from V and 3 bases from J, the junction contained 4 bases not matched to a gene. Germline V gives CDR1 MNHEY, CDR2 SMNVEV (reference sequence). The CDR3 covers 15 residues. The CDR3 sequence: CASSLSRDRRYEQYF. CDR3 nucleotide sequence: TGTGCCAGCAGTTTATCCCGGGACAGGCGCTACGAGCAGTACTTC.

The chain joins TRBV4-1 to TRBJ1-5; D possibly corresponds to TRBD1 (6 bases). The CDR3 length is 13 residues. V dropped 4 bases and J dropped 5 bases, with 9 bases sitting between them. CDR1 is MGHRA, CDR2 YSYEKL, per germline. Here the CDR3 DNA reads TGCGCCAGCAGCCCGAAGGGGGATCAGCCCCAGCATTTT. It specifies CASSPKGDQPQHF.

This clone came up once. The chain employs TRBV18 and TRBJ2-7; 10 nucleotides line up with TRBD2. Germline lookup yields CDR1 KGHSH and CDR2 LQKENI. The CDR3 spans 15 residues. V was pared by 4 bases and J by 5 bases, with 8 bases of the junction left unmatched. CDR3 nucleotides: TGTGCCAGCTCACGTAGCGGGGGGCTTGGGGACGAGCAGTACTTC. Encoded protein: CASSRSGGLGDEQYF.

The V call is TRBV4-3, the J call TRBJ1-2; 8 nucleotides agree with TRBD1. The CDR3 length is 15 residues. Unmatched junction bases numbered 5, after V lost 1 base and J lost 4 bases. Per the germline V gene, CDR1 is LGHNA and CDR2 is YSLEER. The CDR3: CASSQVKGQAYGYTF. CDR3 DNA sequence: TGCGCCAGCAGCCAAGTCAAGGGACAGGCCTATGGCTACACCTTC.